The 5 T cell receptor beta chains below all came from one sample that was sequenced in a study of T cell changes during pregnancy in multiple sclerosis. The repertoire was sequenced with immunoSEQ multiplex PCR; TCRdb's copy has only in-frame clones and lacks some. The sample lists about 120,000 clones; 93% were seen once. The sample was peripheral blood, taken before pregnancy. The receptors were gathered from a female donor with multiple sclerosis, enrolled in a pregnancy study.

This chain joins TRBV5-4 and TRBJ2-7, with 9 bases that match TRBD1. J was trimmed by 2 bases and V by 3 bases; bases with no gene match: 6. This CDR3 contains 15 residues. Looked up from germline, CDR1 is SGHNT and CDR2 is YYREEE (reference sequence). CDR3 sequence reads: CASSSPGQGTYEQYF. CDR3 DNA: TGTGCCAGCAGCTCCCCAGGACAGGGGACCTACGAGCAGTACTTC.

The chain couples TRBV29-1 to TRBJ1-2, with D uncertain. Germline V gene sequence: CDR1 SQVTM, CDR2 ANQGSEA. V was pared by 4 bases and J by 6 bases, with 9 bases between. There are 11 residues in the CDR3. This CDR3 reads CSVVWRDGYTF. The CDR3 nucleotides are TGCAGCGTTGTATGGCGGGATGGCTACACCTTC.

The chain is built from TRBV5-1 and TRBJ2-3, with 7 positions matching TRBD1. With 1 base clipped from V and 3 bases from J, the junction kept 8 bases outside the gene matches. Germline CDR1 SGHRS, CDR2 YFSETQ. This CDR3 has 16 amino acids. DNA of the CDR3: TGCGCCAGCAGCTTGCGAAGGGGGCGTGGGACAGATACGCAGTATTTT. This encodes CASSLRRGRGTDTQYF.

A remark on this clone: The junction shows a germline mismatch at one end, possibly a read error. The chain recombines TRBV6-1 with TRBJ2-7, with 10 bases fitting TRBD2. The CDR3 is 11 residues long. Per the germline V gene, CDR1 is MNHNS and CDR2 is SASEGT. The CDR3 DNA follows: TGTGCCAGCGCCTCCGGGACTAGCGCGACCTTC. Its protein is CASASGTSATF.

V and J are TRBV4-1 and TRBJ1-5; D is possibly TRBD1 (5 bases). Germline V gene data show CDR1 as MGHRA and CDR2 as YSYEKL. There are 16 residues in the CDR3. V shed 1 base and J shed 4 bases, with 14 bases lying between them. CDR3 region: CASSQVDRVGNQPQHF. The CDR3 DNA reads as TGCGCCAGCAGCCAAGTCGACAGAGTGGGGAATCAGCCCCAGCATTTT.